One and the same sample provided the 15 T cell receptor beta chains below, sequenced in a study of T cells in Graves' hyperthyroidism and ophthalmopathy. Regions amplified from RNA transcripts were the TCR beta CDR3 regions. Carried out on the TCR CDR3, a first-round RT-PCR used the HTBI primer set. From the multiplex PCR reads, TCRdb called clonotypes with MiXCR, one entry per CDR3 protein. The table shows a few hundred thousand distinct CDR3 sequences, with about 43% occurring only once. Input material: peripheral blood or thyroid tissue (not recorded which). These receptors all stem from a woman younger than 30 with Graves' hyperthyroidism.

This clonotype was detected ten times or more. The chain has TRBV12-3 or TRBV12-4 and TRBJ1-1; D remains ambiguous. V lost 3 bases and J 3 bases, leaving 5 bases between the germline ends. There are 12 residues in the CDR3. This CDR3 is CASSFVHTEAFF. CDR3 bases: TGTGCCAGCAGTTTCGTTCACACTGAAGCTTTCTTT.

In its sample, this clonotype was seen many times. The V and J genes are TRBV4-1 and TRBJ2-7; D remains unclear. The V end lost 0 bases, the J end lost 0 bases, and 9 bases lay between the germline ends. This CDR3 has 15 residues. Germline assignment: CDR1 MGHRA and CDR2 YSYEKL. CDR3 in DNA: TGCGCCAGCAGCCAAGATATTCTCCGCTCCTACGAGCAGTACTTC. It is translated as CASSQDILRSYEQYF.

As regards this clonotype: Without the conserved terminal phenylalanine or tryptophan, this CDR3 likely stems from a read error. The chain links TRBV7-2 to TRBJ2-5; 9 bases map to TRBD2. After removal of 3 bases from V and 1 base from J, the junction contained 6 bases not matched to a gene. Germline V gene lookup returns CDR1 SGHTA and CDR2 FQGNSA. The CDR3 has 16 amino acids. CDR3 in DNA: TGTGCCAGCAGCTTTGTCGGCGGGAGGGCCCAAGAGACCCAGTACATG. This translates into CASSFVGGRAQETQYM.

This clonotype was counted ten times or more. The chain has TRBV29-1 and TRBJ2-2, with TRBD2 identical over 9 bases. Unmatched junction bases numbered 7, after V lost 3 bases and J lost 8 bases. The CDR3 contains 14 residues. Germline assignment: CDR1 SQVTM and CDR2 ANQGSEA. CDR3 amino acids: CSVEPSGIGGELFF. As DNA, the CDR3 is TGCAGCGTTGAGCCTAGCGGGATAGGAGGGGAGCTGTTTTTT.

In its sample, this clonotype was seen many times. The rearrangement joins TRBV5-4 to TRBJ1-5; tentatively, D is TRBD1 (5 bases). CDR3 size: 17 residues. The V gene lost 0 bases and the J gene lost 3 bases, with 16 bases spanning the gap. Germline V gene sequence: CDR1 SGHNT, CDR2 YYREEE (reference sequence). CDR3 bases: TGTGCCAGCAGCTTGGTTGAGGGTAGGGGTAACAATCAGCCCCAGCATTTT. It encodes CASSLVEGRGNNQPQHF.

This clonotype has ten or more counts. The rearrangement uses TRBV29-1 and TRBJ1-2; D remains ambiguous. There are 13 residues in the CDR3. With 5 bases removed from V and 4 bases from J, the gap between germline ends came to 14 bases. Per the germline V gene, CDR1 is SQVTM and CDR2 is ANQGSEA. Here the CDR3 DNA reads TGCAGCGTTAGAGACGAGGGCCTCTATGGCTACACCTTC. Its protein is CSVRDEGLYGYTF.

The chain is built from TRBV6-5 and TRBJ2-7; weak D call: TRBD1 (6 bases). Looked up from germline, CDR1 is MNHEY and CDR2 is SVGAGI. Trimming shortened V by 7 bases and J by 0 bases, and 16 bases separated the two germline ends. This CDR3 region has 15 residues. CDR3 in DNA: TGTGCCAGCACTAACCCCCAGGGGCCCTCCTACGAGCAGTACTTC. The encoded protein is CASTNPQGPSYEQYF.

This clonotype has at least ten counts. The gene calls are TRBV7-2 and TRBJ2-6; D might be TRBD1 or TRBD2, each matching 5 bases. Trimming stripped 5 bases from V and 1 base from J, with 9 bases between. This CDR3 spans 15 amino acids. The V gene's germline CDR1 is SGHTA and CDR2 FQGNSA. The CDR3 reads CASSQWGSGANVLTF. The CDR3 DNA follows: TGTGCCAGCAGCCAATGGGGGTCTGGGGCCAACGTCCTGACTTTC.

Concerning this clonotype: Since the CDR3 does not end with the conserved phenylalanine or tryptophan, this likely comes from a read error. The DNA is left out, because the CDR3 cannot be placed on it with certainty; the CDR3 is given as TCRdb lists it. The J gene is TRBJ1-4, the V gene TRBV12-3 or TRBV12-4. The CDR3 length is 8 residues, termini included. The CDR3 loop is CASSPGLG.

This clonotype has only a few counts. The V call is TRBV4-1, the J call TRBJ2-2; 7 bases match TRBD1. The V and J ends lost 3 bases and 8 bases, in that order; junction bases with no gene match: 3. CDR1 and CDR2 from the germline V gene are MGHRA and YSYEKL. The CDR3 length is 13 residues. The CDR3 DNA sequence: TGCGCCAGCAGCCAGACGGACAGGGGGGAGCTGTTTTTT. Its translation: CASSQTDRGELFF.

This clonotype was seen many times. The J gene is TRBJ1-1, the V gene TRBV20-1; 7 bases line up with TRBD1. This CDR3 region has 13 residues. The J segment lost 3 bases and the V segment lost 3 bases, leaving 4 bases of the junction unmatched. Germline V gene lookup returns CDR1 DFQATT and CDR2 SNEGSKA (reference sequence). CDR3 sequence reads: CSARPQGYTEAFF. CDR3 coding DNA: TGCAGTGCTAGGCCACAGGGGTACACTGAAGCTTTCTTT.

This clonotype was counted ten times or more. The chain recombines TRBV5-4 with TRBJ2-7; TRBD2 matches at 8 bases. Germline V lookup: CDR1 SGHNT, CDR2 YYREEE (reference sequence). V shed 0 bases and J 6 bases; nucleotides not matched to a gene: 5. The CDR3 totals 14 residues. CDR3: CASSLEGLVGEQYF. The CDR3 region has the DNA TGTGCCAGCAGCTTGGAGGGACTAGTGGGCGAGCAGTACTTC.

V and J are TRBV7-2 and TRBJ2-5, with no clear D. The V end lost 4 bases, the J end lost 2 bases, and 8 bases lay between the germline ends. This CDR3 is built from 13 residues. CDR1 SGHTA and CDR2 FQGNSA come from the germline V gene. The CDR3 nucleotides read TGTGCCAGCAGCTACGGATTACAAGAGACCCAGTACTTC. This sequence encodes CASSYGLQETQYF.

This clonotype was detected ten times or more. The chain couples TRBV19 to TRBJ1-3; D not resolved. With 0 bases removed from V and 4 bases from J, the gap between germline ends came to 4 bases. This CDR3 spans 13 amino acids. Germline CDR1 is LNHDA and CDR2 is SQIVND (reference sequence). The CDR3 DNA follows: TGTGCCAGTAGTATAGACGGCGGAAACACCATATATTTT. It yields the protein CASSIDGGNTIYF.

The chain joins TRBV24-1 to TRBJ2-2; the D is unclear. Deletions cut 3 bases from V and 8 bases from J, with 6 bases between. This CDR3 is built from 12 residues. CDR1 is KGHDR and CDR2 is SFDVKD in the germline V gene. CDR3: CATSDPTGELFF. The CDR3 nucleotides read TGTGCCACCAGTGATCCTACAGGGGAGCTGTTTTTT.